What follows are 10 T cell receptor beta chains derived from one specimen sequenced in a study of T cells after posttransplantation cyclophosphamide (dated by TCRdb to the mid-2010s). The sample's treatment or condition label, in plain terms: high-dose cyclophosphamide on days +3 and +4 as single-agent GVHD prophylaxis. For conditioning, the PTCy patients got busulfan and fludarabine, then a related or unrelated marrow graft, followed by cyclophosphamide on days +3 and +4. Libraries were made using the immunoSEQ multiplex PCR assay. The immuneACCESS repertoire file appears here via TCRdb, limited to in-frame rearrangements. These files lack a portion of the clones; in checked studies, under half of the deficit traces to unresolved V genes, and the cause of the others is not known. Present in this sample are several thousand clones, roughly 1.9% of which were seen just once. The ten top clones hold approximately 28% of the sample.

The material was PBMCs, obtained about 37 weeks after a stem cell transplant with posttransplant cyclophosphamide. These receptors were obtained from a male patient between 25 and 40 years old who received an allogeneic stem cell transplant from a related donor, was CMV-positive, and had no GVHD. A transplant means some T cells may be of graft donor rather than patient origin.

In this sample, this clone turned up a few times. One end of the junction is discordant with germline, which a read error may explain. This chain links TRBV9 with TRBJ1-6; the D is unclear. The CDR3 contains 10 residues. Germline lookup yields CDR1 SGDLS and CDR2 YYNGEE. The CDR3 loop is CASMGFSGRF. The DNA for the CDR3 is TGTGCCAGCATGGGGTTTAGCGGCCGCTTT.

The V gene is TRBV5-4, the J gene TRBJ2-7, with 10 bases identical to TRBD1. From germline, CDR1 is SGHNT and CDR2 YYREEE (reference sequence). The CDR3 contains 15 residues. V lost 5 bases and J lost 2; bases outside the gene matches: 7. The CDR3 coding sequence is TGTGCCAGCAGTCGCTCCGGGACAGGGGCCTACGAGCAGTACTTC. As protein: CASSRSGTGAYEQYF. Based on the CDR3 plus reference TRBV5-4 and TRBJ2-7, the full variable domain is ETGVTQSPTHLIKTRGQQVTLRCSSQSGHNTVSWYQQALGQGPQFIFQYYREEENGRGNFPPRFSGLQFPNYSSELNVNALELDDSALYLCASSRSGTGAYEQYFGPGTRLTVT.

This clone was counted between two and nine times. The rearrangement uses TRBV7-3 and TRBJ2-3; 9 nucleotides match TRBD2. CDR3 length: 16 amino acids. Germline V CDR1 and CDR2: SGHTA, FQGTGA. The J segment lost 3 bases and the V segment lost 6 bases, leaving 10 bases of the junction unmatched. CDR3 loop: CASRANPGLATDTQYF. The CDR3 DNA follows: TGTGCCAGCAGGGCAAACCCGGGACTAGCAACAGATACGCAGTATTTT. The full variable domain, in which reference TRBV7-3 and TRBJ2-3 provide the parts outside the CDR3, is GAGVSQTPSNKVTEKGKYVELRCDPISGHTALYWYRQSLGQGPEFLIYFQGTGAADDSGLPNDRFFAVRPEGSVSTLKIQRTERGDSAVYLCASRANPGLATDTQYFGPGTRLTVL.

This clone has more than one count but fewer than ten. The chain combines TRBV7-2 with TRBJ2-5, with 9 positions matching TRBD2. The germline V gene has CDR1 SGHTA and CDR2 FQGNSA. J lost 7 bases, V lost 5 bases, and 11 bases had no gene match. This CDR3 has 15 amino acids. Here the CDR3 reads CASSTVSGGSGTQYF. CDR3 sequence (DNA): TGTGCCAGCAGCACAGTAAGCGGGGGGTCGGGGACCCAGTACTTC.

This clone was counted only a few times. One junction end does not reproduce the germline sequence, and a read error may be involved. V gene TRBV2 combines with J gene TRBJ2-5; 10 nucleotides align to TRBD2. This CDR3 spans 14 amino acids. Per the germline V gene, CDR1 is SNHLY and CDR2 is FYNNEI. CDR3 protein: CASSYLLAGNVLDF. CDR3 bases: TGTGCCAGCAGCTACTTACTAGCGGGGAATGTGTTGGACTTC.

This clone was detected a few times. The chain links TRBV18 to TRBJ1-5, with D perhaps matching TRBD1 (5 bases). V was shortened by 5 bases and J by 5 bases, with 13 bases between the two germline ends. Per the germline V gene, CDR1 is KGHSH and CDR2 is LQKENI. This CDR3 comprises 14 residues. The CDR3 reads CASSRAGRYQPQHF. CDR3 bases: TGTGCCAGCTCAAGGGCAGGGAGGTATCAGCCCCAGCATTTT.

The CDR3 here is CASSLTPNTGELFF. The CDR3 DNA reads TGCGCCAGCAGCTTGACTCCGAACACCGGGGAGCTGTTTTTT. The rearrangement joins TRBV5-1 to TRBJ2-2; D remains unclear. The length of the CDR3 is 14 residues. With 1 base removed from V and 0 bases from J, the gap between germline ends came to 4 bases. CDR1 and CDR2 from the germline V gene are SGHRS and YFSETQ.

Written as DNA, the CDR3 is TGTGCCAGCAGTTTTTTGGCGGGAGGGGTAAATGAGCAGTTCTTC. Translation gives CASSFLAGGVNEQFF. The chain carries TRBV28 and TRBJ2-1, with TRBD2 matching over 9 bases. CDR1 is MDHEN and CDR2 is SYDVKM in the germline V gene. The V and J ends lost 3 bases and 7 bases, in that order; junction bases with no gene match: 7. The CDR3 extends over 15 amino acids.

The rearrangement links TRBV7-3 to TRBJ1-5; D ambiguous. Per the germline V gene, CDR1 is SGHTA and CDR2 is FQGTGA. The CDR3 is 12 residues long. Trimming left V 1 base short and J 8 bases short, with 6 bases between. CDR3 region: CASSLNGEPQHF. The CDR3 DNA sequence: TGTGCCAGCAGCTTAAATGGAGAGCCCCAGCATTTT.

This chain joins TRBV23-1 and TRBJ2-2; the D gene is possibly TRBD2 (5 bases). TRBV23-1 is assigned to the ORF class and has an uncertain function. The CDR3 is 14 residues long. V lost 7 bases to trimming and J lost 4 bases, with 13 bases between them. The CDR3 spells CASNNRGCTGELFF. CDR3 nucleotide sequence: TGCGCCAGCAATAATCGGGGATGCACCGGGGAGCTGTTTTTT.